This T cell receptor (beta chain) is drawn from a study of blood T cell repertoires in COVID-19. Study-wide context: COVID-19 samples, acute and convalescent, were from the United States, Italy and Spain.

Original handling: Reference gene primers were amplified, and this amplification served to estimate nucleated cell counts. The repertoire was sequenced with immunoSEQ multiplex PCR; TCRdb's copy has only in-frame clones and lacks some. V, J and clone size reflect that table, while D and trimming were determined from the DNA. The sample consists of about 160,000 clones, about 85% of them appearing once. The germline CDR1 and CDR2 sequences are SNHLY and FYNNEI. With 1 base removed from V and 0 bases from J, the gap between germline ends came to 6 bases. The CDR3 is made up of 14 amino acids. The specimen sequenced was peripheral blood. The chain couples TRBV2 to TRBJ1-1; no reliable D call. The clonotype comes from a human donor with acute or convalescent COVID-19. The donor label of this sample is uncertain. The CDR3 sequence is CASSEDGVNTEAFF. DNA of the CDR3: TGTGCCAGCAGTGAAGACGGGGTGAACACTGAAGCTTTCTTT.